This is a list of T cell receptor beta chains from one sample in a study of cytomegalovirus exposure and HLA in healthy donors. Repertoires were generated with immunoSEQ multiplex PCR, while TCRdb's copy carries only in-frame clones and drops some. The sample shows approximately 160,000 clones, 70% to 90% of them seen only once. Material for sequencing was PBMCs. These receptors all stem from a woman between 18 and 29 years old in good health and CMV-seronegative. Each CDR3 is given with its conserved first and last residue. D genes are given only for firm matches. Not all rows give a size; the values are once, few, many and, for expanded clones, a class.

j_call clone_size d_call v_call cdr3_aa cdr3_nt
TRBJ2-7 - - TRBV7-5 CARHPRTRMKEYF TGTGCCAGACACCCCCGGACAAGGATGAAGGAGTACTTC
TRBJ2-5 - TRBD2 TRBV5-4 CASSPGGLAGGQETQYF TGTGCCAGCAGCCCCGGGGGACTAGCGGGGGGGCAAGAGACCCAGTACTTC
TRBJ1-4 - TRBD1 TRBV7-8 CASSLAGQGAEKLFF TGTGCCAGCAGCTTAGCAGGACAGGGGGCCGAAAAACTGTTTTTT
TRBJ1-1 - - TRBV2 CASSGGGRARSAFF TGTGCCAGCAGTGGCGGAGGGCGGGCTCGGAGTGCTTTCTTT
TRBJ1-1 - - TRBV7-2 CASSSQQGSTEAFF TGTGCCAGCAGCTCCCAGCAGGGGAGCACTGAAGCTTTCTTT
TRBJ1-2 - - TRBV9 CASSVGTDNYGYTF TGTGCCAGCAGCGTAGGCACAGATAACTATGGCTACACCTTC
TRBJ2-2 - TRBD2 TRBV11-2 CASSLGAAGGYTGELFF TGTGCCAGCAGCTTAGGGGCGGCGGGAGGGTACACCGGGGAGCTGTTTTTT
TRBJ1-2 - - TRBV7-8 CASSFSFGGMDGYTF TGTGCCAGCAGTTTTTCCTTCGGGGGAATGGATGGCTACACCTTC
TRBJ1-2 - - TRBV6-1 CASSNTDTYGYTF TGTGCCAGCAGCAACACCGACACCTATGGCTACACCTTC
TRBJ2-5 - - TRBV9 CASILEYQETQYF TGTGCCAGCATCCTCGAGTACCAAGAGACCCAGTACTTC
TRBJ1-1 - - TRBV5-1 CASSSTVSNTEAFF TGCGCCAGCAGCTCAACGGTTTCGAACACTGAAGCTTTCTTT
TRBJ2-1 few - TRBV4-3 CASSQAYVSRAYNEQFF TGCGCCAGCAGCCAAGCCTATGTGAGTCGGGCCTACAATGAGCAGTTCTTC
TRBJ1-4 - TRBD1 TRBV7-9 CASSPDRGVINEKLFF TGTGCCAGCAGCCCTGACAGGGGCGTTATTAATGAAAAACTGTTTTTT
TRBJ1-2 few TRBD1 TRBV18 CASSPSVGTGPLYGYTF TGTGCCAGCTCACCGTCGGTGGGGACAGGGCCCCTCTATGGCTACACCTTC
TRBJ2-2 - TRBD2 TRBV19 CASSGLAITGGELFF TGTGCCAGTAGTGGACTAGCTATAACAGGCGGGGAGCTGTTTTTT
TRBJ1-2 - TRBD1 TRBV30 CAWKGDRGDGYTF TGTGCCTGGAAAGGGGACAGGGGCGATGGCTACACCTTC
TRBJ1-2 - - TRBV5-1 CASRNQDNYGYTF TGCGCCAGCCGGAATCAGGATAACTATGGCTACACCTTC
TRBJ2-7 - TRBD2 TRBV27 CASSQNPAGRYEQYF TGTGCCAGCAGCCAAAACCCCGCCGGGAGGTACGAGCAGTACTTC
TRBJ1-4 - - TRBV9 CASSPGTQVNEKLFF TGTGCCAGCAGCCCTGGGACACAGGTTAATGAAAAACTGTTTTTT
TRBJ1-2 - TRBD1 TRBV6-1 CASRDSYGYTF TGTGCCAGCCGGGACAGCTATGGCTACACCTTC
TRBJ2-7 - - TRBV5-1 CASSLGPDRNSYEQYF TGCGCCAGCAGCTTGGGCCCGGACAGAAACTCCTACGAGCAGTACTTC
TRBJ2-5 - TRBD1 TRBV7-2 CASSFPGGAETQYF TGTGCCAGCAGCTTCCCAGGGGGCGCGGAGACCCAGTACTTC
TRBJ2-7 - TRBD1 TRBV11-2 CASSHDRERYEQYF TGTGCCAGCAGCCACGACAGGGAACGCTACGAGCAGTACTTC
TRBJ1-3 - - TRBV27 CASSSGQFSGNTIYF TGTGCCAGCAGTTCCGGACAGTTCTCCGGAAACACCATATATTTT
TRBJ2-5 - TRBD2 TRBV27 CASSSGTSFFETQYF TGTGCCAGCAGTTCCGGGACTAGTTTTTTTGAGACCCAGTACTTC
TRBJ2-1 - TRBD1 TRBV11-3 CASSGTESYNEQFF TGTGCCAGCAGCGGGACAGAATCCTACAATGAGCAGTTCTTC